This TCR beta chain was recovered during a study of cytomegalovirus exposure and HLA in healthy donors. On the study more broadly: Within the Caucasian-associated ancestry cluster were roughly 81% of the approximately 390 genotyped donors.

As regards this clone: Its antigen remains unknown.

Primers included in the PCR were 60 Vbeta and 13 Jbeta primers. Measured with immunoSEQ multiplex PCR; TCRdb has only the in-frame clones, and not every one. The repertoire includes around 170,000 clones, less than 80% of them detected once, and around 1.6% sits in the top ten. General study points: Among the most significant clusters, several appeared linked to common viral pathogens in a later analysis. Apart from CMV serostatus, no immune exposure information was available.

The clonotype comes from a man younger than 35 in good health and CMV-seronegative. The sequenced sample was PBMCs.

The CDR3: CASSPGAGQVRYGYTF. CDR3 nucleotide sequence: TGTGCCAGCTCACCAGGAGCTGGACAGGTGCGATATGGCTACACCTTC. The V call is TRBV18, the J call TRBJ1-2; 7 bases match TRBD1. The trim removed 2 bases at V and 5 bases at J, leaving 11 bases unmatched. Germline V gives CDR1 KGHSH, CDR2 LQKENI. This CDR3 is built from 16 residues. The full variable domain, rest sourced from reference TRBV18 and TRBJ1-2, is NAGVMQNPRHLVRRRGQEARLRCSPMKGHSHVYWYRQLPEEGLKFMVYLQKENIIDESGMPKERFSAEFPKEGPSILRIQQVVRGDSAAYFCASSPGAGQVRYGYTFGSGTRLTVV.